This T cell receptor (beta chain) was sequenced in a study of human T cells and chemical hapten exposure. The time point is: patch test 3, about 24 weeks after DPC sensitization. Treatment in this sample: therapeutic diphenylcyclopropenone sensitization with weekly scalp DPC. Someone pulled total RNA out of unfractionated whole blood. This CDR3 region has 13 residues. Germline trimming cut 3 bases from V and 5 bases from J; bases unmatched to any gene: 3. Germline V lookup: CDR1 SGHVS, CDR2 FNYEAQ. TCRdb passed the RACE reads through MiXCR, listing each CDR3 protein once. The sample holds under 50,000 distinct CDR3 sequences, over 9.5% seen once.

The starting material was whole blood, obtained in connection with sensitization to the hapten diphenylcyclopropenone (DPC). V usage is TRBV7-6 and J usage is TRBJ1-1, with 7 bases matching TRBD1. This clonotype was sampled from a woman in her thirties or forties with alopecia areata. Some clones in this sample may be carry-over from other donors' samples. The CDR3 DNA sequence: TGTGCCAGCAGCTTGACAGGGTCAACTGAAGCTTTCTTT. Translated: CASSLTGSTEAFF.